A single sample is the source of the 27 T cell receptor beta chains below, sequenced in a study of cytomegalovirus exposure and HLA in healthy donors. The study ran its PCR with 60 Vbeta and 13 Jbeta primers. The table came from immunoSEQ multiplex PCR; TCRdb's copy has only in-frame clones and leaves some out. The sample records 30,000 to 40,000 clones, about four fifths being singletons. Sequenced sample: PBMCs. These TCRs come from a woman in her 40s in good health and CMV-seronegative.

This rearrangement joins TRBV6-6 to TRBJ1-5; no clear D gene. Germline lookup yields CDR1 MNHNY and CDR2 SVGAGI (reference sequence). Between the trimmed V and J ends, which lost 4 bases and 3 bases, there was a span of 4 bases. This CDR3 spans 12 amino acids. The CDR3, as DNA: TGTGCCAGCAGTTCCAACAATCAGCCCCAGCATTTT. It is translated as CASSSNNQPQHF.

The chain employs TRBV29-1 and TRBJ2-3; 11 bases align to TRBD1. Trimming cost V 4 bases and J 7 bases; bases outside gene matches: 10. CDR1 and CDR2 from the germline V gene are SQVTM and ANQGSEA. This CDR3 spans 15 amino acids. CDR3 sequence reads: CSVARGTGGSNTQYF. DNA for the CDR3: TGCAGCGTTGCCCGCGGGACAGGGGGTTCAAATACGCAGTATTTT.

This sequence joins TRBV7-2 and TRBJ2-3; 7 bases fit TRBD2. V trimming: 5 bases; J trimming: 7 bases; junction bases outside the gene matches: 6. This CDR3 spans 13 amino acids. CDR1 SGHTA and CDR2 FQGNSA come from the germline V gene. The CDR3 sequence: CASSSGAGNTQYF. For the CDR3, the DNA is TGTGCCAGCAGCAGCGGGGCCGGGAATACGCAGTATTTT.

The V and J genes are TRBV2 and TRBJ2-7; the D gene is possibly TRBD2 (5 bases). Germline V lookup: CDR1 SNHLY, CDR2 FYNNEI. Between the trimmed V and J ends, which lost 1 base and 2 bases, there was a span of 9 bases. This CDR3 has 14 residues. The chain's CDR3 is CASSEGGLTYEQYF. Here the CDR3 DNA reads TGTGCCAGCAGTGAAGGTGGACTTACCTACGAGCAGTACTTC.

This chain uses TRBV15 with TRBJ1-6, with 8 positions matching TRBD1. The CDR3 spans 16 residues. The germline gives CDR1 LNHNV, CDR2 YYDKDF (reference sequence). The V and J ends lost 1 base and 10 bases, in that order; junction bases with no gene match: 9. Here the CDR3 reads CATSRGERTGKSPLHF. The CDR3 DNA follows: TGTGCCACCAGCAGAGGGGAAAGGACAGGGAAATCACCCCTCCACTTT.

This sequence joins TRBV27 and TRBJ1-2, with D possibly matching TRBD1 (6 bases). The V end lost 5 bases, the J end lost 8 bases, and 15 bases lay between the germline ends. The CDR3 length is 13 residues. Germline loops: CDR1 MNHEY, CDR2 SMNVEV (reference sequence). In nucleotides, the CDR3 is TGTGCCAGCAGTGCCCGGGACATCGGGGGCTACACCTTC. The encoded protein is CASSARDIGGYTF.

The genes are TRBV6-4 and TRBJ2-7; 11 bases line up with TRBD2. The ends lost 5 bases at V and 5 bases at J; junction bases unmatched: 11. Germline V lookup: CDR1 MRHNA, CDR2 SNTAGT. This CDR3 comprises 16 residues. In DNA form, the CDR3 reads TGTGCCAGCAGTCCGGGACTAGCGGAATTGAGCCACGAGCAGTACTTC. Amino acid sequence: CASSPGLAELSHEQYF.

The genes are TRBV11-2 and TRBJ2-7, with 7 bases lining up with TRBD2. The CDR3 sequence is 13 residues long. V lost 8 bases and J lost 3; bases outside the gene matches: 7. In germline, CDR1 is SGHAT, CDR2 FQNNGV. CDR3 in amino acids: CASSTAGVYEQYF. The CDR3 region has the DNA TGTGCCAGCTCCACGGCGGGAGTCTACGAGCAGTACTTC.

The chain recombines TRBV7-2 with TRBJ2-7, with TRBD2 as a possible D gene (6 bases). Germline lookup yields CDR1 SGHTA and CDR2 FQGNSA. V was shortened by 4 bases and J by 4 bases, with 17 bases between the two germline ends. CDR3 length: 15 amino acids. As DNA, the CDR3 is TGTGCCAGCAGCTCTTACACGATTGGGAGGTACGAGCAGTACTTC. This codes for CASSSYTIGRYEQYF.

The gene calls are TRBV9 and TRBJ2-3, with unresolved D. Germline CDR1 is SGDLS and CDR2 is YYNGEE. Trimming took off 3 bases at V and 0 bases at J, with 5 bases between the two ends. CDR3 length equals 13 residues. The CDR3 region is CASSASSTDTQYF. The CDR3 nucleotides are TGTGCCAGCAGCGCTAGTAGCACAGATACGCAGTATTTT.

The gene calls are TRBV19 and TRBJ2-2, with 7 bases lining up with TRBD1. Looked up from germline, CDR1 is LNHDA and CDR2 is SQIVND (reference sequence). The V segment lost 7 bases and the J segment 1 base; nucleotides outside the gene matches: 6. CDR3 length: 15 residues. The CDR3 reads CASNPGTENTGELFF. The CDR3 region has the DNA TGTGCCAGTAACCCCGGGACAGAGAACACCGGGGAGCTGTTTTTT.

The chain is built from TRBV10-3 and TRBJ1-6; the match to TRBD1 covers 10 bases. This CDR3 is built from 16 residues. Looked up from germline, CDR1 is ENHRY and CDR2 is SYGVKD. Trimming at V came to 3 bases and at J to 9 bases, leaving 8 bases not matched to a gene. The CDR3 spells CAISDGTGVNSSPLHF. The CDR3 DNA follows: TGTGCCATCAGTGATGGGACAGGGGTAAACAGTTCACCCCTCCACTTT.

CDR3 in DNA: TGCGCCAGCAGCCCGGGACAGGGCTTAAGAAACACCATATATTTT. Translating gives CASSPGQGLRNTIYF. The rearrangement joins TRBV5-1 to TRBJ1-3, with 9 bases identical to TRBD1. V gave up 4 bases and J gave up 5 bases; unmatched junction bases: 7. Germline values: CDR1 SGHRS, CDR2 YFSETQ. This CDR3 has 15 amino acids. Together with reference TRBV5-1 and TRBJ1-3, the CDR3 gives the full variable domain: KAGVTQTPRYLIKTRGQQVTLSCSPISGHRSVSWYQQTPGQGLQFLFEYFSETQRNKGNFPGRFSGRQFSNSRSEMNVSTLELGDSALYLCASSPGQGLRNTIYFGEGSWLTVV.

The chain recombines TRBV6-1 with TRBJ1-6; D possibly corresponds to TRBD1 (6 bases). Germline values: CDR1 MNHNS, CDR2 SASEGT. The CDR3 length is 15 residues. Trimming removed 2 bases at V and 10 bases at J, with 15 bases between. The DNA of the CDR3 is TGTGCCAGCAGTGAACGGGACACCACTGGATCACCCCTCCACTTT. This sequence encodes CASSERDTTGSPLHF.

This clone has just a few counts. The chain employs TRBV28 and TRBJ1-4, with TRBD1 as a possible D gene (6 bases). Germline lookup yields CDR1 MDHEN and CDR2 SYDVKM. This CDR3 spans 13 amino acids. V lost 6 bases to trimming and J lost 8 bases, with 13 bases between them. CDR3 sequence (DNA): TGTGCCAGCAGGTACAGGGATACAGAAAAACTGTTTTTT. Translating it yields CASRYRDTEKLFF.

This chain connects TRBV7-9 to TRBJ1-2; D gene uncertain. CDR1 is SEHNR and CDR2 is FQNEAQ in the germline V gene (reference sequence). Between the trimmed V and J ends, which lost 7 bases and 0 bases, there was a span of 15 bases. The CDR3 runs to 15 residues. The CDR3 is CASTLWASANYGYTF. CDR3 DNA: TGTGCCAGCACCCTTTGGGCGTCAGCTAACTATGGCTACACCTTC.

The V gene is TRBV7-9, the J gene TRBJ2-1; 12 positions agree with TRBD2. Trimming removed 5 bases from V and 5 bases from J; junction bases left unmatched: 4. Germline CDR1 reads SEHNR; CDR2 reads FQNEAQ (reference sequence). CDR3 length: 15 residues. The chain's CDR3 is CASSTSGGTDNEQFF. CDR3 DNA: TGTGCCAGCAGCACTAGCGGGGGGACAGACAATGAGCAGTTCTTC. Full variable domain (outside the CDR3, taken from reference TRBV7-9 and TRBJ2-1): DTGVSQNPRHKITKRGQNVTFRCDPISEHNRLYWYRQTLGQGPEFLTYFQNEAQLEKSRLLSDRFSAERPKGSFSTLEIQRTEQGDSAMYLCASSTSGGTDNEQFFGPGTRLTVL.

The genes are TRBV6-5 and TRBJ1-1, with 8 bases fitting TRBD1. This CDR3 region has 15 residues. Germline-derived CDR1 and CDR2 are MNHEY and SVGAGI. V dropped 4 bases and J dropped 4; count of bases not matched to a gene: 8. The CDR3 DNA reads as TGTGCCAGCAGTTGGATCCGAACAGGGGGCACTGAAGCTTTCTTT. Amino acid sequence: CASSWIRTGGTEAFF.

The V gene is TRBV15, the J gene TRBJ2-1; 9 bases map to TRBD2. The V and J ends lost 0 bases and 10 bases, in that order; junction bases with no gene match: 7. The CDR3 spans 15 residues. Germline V gene sequence: CDR1 LNHNV, CDR2 YYDKDF (reference sequence). CDR3 loop: CATSRDASGGNEQFF. As DNA, the CDR3 is TGTGCCACCAGCAGAGATGCCAGCGGGGGGAACGAGCAGTTCTTC.

V usage is TRBV10-3 and J usage is TRBJ1-6, with TRBD1 identical over 8 bases. J gave up 9 bases and V 2 bases, and 6 bases lay outside the gene matches. The CDR3 consists of 15 residues. Germline V lookup: CDR1 ENHRY, CDR2 SYGVKD. The CDR3 DNA sequence: TGTGCCATCAGTGAGACCGGGACAGGCTTTTCACCCCTCCACTTT. Its translation is CAISETGTGFSPLHF.

The chain carries TRBV7-9 and TRBJ1-2; 7 nucleotides agree with TRBD1. The length of the CDR3 is 13 residues. The germline V gene has CDR1 SEHNR and CDR2 FQNEAQ (reference sequence). V was clipped by 6 bases and J by 3 bases; unmatched bases: 4. CDR3 region: CASSAGTDYGYTF. CDR3 bases: TGTGCCAGCAGTGCCGGGACAGACTATGGCTACACCTTC. Full variable domain (missing parts from reference TRBV7-9 and TRBJ1-2): DTGVSQNPRHKITKRGQNVTFRCDPISEHNRLYWYRQTLGQGPEFLTYFQNEAQLEKSRLLSDRFSAERPKGSFSTLEIQRTEQGDSAMYLCASSAGTDYGYTFGSGTRLTVV.

This chain links TRBV5-4 with TRBJ1-2; 9 bases are shared with TRBD1. Trimming took 4 bases from V and 6 from J; bases not matched to a gene: 4. CDR1 and CDR2 from the germline V gene are SGHNT and YYREEE (reference sequence). CDR3 length equals 13 residues. CDR3 nucleotide sequence: TGTGCCAGCAGCACAACAGGGGGCGATGGCTACACCTTC. Translation gives CASSTTGGDGYTF.

This chain links TRBV6-5 with TRBJ1-1; D is undetermined. The CDR3 runs 13 residues. The ends were cut back, 11 bases at V and 5 bases at J, with 18 bases in the middle. Germline V gives CDR1 MNHEY, CDR2 SVGAGI. The CDR3 spells CAPRHARWTEAFF. Here the CDR3 DNA reads TGTGCCCCCCGTCATGCACGGTGGACTGAAGCTTTCTTT.

This chain uses TRBV28 with TRBJ2-3, with a tentative D call TRBD2 (6 bases). Germline V gene data show CDR1 as MDHEN and CDR2 as SYDVKM. This CDR3 has 16 residues. V lost 3 bases and J 3 bases, leaving 16 bases between the germline ends. This CDR3 is CASSFNSEGWTDTQYF. CDR3 DNA: TGTGCCAGCAGTTTTAATTCGGAGGGGTGGACAGATACGCAGTATTTT.

The CDR3 loop reads CASSPGRRTDTQYF. The CDR3 DNA sequence: TGTGCCAGTAGTCCCGGCAGGAGGACAGATACGCAGTATTTT. The genes are TRBV19 and TRBJ2-3; possible D gene TRBD2, 5 bases. Between the trimmed V and J ends, which lost 5 bases and 3 bases, there was a span of 12 bases. In germline, CDR1 is LNHDA, CDR2 SQIVND (reference sequence). This CDR3 is built from 14 residues. The variable domain in full, completed from reference TRBV19 and TRBJ2-3, reads DGGITQSPKYLFRKEGQNVTLSCEQNLNHDAMYWYRQDPGQGLRLIYYSQIVNDFQKGDIAEGYSVSREKKESFPLTVTSAQKNPTAFYLCASSPGRRTDTQYFGPGTRLTVL.

The table lists this clone with a count of one. The chain combines TRBV7-9 with TRBJ1-2, with D uncertain. The germline V and J ends were trimmed by 4 bases and 13 bases, with 16 bases remaining between them. The CDR3 is 12 residues long. The germline gives CDR1 SEHNR, CDR2 FQNEAQ (reference sequence). CDR3 residues: CASSSAPAPGTF. The CDR3 coding sequence is TGTGCCAGCAGCTCCGCGCCTGCTCCTGGCACCTTC.

This clone has a single count. The genes are TRBV27 and TRBJ2-1; 7 positions match TRBD1. Per the germline V gene, CDR1 is MNHEY and CDR2 is SMNVEV (reference sequence). The CDR3 spans 13 residues. V shed 5 bases, J shed 10 bases, and the junction held 8 bases outside the gene matches. Here the CDR3 DNA reads TGTGCCAGCAGTCCCATAGACAGGGAGGAGCAGTTCTTC. Amino acids: CASSPIDREEQFF.